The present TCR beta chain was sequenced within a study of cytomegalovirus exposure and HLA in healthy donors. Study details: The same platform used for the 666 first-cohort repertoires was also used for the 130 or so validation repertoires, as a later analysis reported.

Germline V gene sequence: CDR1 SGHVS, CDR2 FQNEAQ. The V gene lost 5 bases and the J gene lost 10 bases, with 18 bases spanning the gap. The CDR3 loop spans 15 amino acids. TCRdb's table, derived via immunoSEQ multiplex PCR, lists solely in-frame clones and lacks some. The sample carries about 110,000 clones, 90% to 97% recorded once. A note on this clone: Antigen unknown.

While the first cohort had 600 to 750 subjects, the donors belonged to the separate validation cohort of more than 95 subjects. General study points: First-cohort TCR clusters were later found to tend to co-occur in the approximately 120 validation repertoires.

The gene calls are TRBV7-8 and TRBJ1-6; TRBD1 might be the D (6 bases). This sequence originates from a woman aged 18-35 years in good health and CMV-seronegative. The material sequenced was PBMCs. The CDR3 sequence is CASSQRSGDGSPLHF. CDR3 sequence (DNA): TGTGCCAGCAGCCAAAGGTCAGGGGACGGCTCACCCCTCCACTTT.